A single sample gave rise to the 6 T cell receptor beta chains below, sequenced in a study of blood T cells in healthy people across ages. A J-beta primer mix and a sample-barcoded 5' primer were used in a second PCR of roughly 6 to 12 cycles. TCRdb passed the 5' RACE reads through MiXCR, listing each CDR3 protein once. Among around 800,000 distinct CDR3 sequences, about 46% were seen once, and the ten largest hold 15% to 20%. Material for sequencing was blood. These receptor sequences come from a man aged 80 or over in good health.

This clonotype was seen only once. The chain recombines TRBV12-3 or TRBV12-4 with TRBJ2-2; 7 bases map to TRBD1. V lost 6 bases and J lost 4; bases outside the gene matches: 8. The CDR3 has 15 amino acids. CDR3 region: CASSPPNRGTGELFF. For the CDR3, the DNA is TGTGCCAGCAGCCCACCTAACAGGGGCACCGGGGAGCTGTTTTTT.

CDR3 region: CASSLRTSGRQIQYF. The CDR3 DNA follows: TGTGCCAGCAGTCTTAGGACTAGCGGGAGGCAAATCCAGTACTTC. The chain has TRBV6-5 and TRBJ2-5, with 14 bases matching TRBD2. Germline trimming cut 5 bases from V and 10 bases from J; bases unmatched to any gene: 9. Germline CDR1 is MNHEY and CDR2 is SVGAGI. The CDR3 runs to 15 residues.

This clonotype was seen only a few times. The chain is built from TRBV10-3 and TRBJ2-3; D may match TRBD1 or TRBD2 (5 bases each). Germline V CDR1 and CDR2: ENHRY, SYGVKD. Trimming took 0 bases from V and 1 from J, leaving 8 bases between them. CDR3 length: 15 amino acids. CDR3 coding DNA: TGTGCCATCAGTGAGTCGAGGGGAGGCACAGATACGCAGTATTTT. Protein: CAISESRGGTDTQYF.

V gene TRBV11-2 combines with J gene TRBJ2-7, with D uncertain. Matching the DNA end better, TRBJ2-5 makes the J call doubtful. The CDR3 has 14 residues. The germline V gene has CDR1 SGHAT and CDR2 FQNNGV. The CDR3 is CASSAMTPTETQYF. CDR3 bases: TGTGCCAGCAGCGCGATGACTCCAACAGAGACCCAGTACTTC.

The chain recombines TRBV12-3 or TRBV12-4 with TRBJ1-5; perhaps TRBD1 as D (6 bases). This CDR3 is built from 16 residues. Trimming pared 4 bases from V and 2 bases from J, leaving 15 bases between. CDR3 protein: CASSSTGNWGNQPQHF. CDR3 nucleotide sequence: TGTGCCAGCAGTTCTACAGGGAATTGGGGCAATCAGCCCCAGCATTTT.

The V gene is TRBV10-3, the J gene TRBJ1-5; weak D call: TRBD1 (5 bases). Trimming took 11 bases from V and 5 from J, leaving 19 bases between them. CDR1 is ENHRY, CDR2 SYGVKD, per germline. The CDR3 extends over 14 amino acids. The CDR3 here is CAAAAQVGDQPQHF. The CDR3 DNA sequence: TGTGCCGCAGCGGCACAGGTGGGGGATCAGCCCCAGCATTTT.